Sequencing of this T cell receptor beta chain was carried out in a study of control samples from healthy donors and cancer patients. Libraries were prepared by immunoSEQ multiplex PCR; TCRdb keeps only in-frame clonotypes and omits some of them. This repertoire shows approximately 120,000 clones, approximately 90% found once; its top ten account for approximately 15%. The CDR3 contains 15 residues. Per the germline V gene, CDR1 is SGHDN and CDR2 is FVKESK. With 4 bases removed from V and 4 bases from J, the gap between germline ends came to 11 bases. Material for sequencing was blood. The rearrangement joins TRBV14 to TRBJ2-6; TRBD2 might be the D (5 bases). The receptor's source is a woman in her 50s in good health. CDR3 amino acids: CASSLQRTGANVLTF. CDR3 DNA sequence: TGTGCCAGCAGCCTTCAGCGGACCGGGGCCAACGTCCTGACTTTC.